The T cell receptor (beta chain) under discussion was sequenced for a study of technical replicates of blood from a few donors. The table came from immunoSEQ multiplex PCR; TCRdb's copy has only in-frame clones and leaves some out. Of about 82,000 clones in the sample, roughly 95% were seen once. CDR1 and CDR2 from the germline V gene are SGHTA and FQGNSA. This CDR3 is 15 amino acids long. Trimming removed 5 bases from V and 7 bases from J; junction bases left unmatched: 10. Sequences were obtained from T cells isolated from PBMCs. The clonotype comes from a human donor in good health. The chain has TRBV7-2 and TRBJ2-7; 11 bases are a match to TRBD1. CDR3 amino acids: CASSLGTGGKEEQYF. CDR3 DNA: TGTGCCAGCAGCCTGGGGACAGGGGGTAAGGAAGAGCAGTACTTC.